This T cell receptor beta chain was found in a study of CD4 T cells in relation to SARS-CoV-2 and coronaviruses. Across the whole study: PBMCs were cultured with antigen for roughly 11 days before TCR beta sequencing. The negative reference was HIV-1 Nef peptide pool or peptide-free culture.

Assay: immunoSEQ multiplex PCR; the TCRdb copy retains only in-frame clones and omits some. The data contain tens of thousands of clones, approximately 72% of them seen just once; the ten biggest clones take up approximately 13%. Before the COVID-19 pandemic, during about 2010-2018, CD4+ T cells were taken from unexposed donors. After less than 11 days of culture, CD4+ T cells were isolated. With respect to this clone: Its antigen remains unidentified.

Germline V gives CDR1 MGHDK, CDR2 SYGVNS. This CDR3 is built from 15 residues. V lost 1 base, J lost 1 base, and 7 bases lay in between. The receptor was isolated from a human donor in good health. The chain carries TRBV25-1 and TRBJ2-2; TRBD1 might be the D (5 bases). Material: CD4+ T cells from PBMCs, cultured in vitro. CDR3 sequence reads: CASSEFGQNTGELFF. In nucleotides, the CDR3 is TGTGCCAGCAGTGAATTCGGACAGAACACCGGGGAGCTGTTTTTT.